The following is a T cell receptor (beta chain) sequence with its context. The source of the sample is a study of preoperative IRX-2 immunotherapy in early breast cancer. Treatment specified: preoperative locoregional IRX-2 cytokine immunotherapy. Preoperative locoregional IRX-2 cytokine immunotherapy was tested in the phase Ib source study. The table came from immunoSEQ multiplex PCR; TCRdb's copy has only in-frame clones and leaves some out. The sample includes about 34,000 clones, 90% to 95% of them seen just once. Between the trimmed V and J ends, which lost 7 bases and 5 bases, there was a span of 8 bases. CDR1 and CDR2 from the germline V gene are SQVTM and ANQGSEA. The CDR3 sequence is 10 residues long.

The chain carries TRBV29-1 and TRBJ1-1; D unclear. This sample was obtained from a patient treated with IRX-2 immunotherapy. The TCR comes from a human donor with breast cancer. CDR3 sequence (DNA): TGCAGCGCCTCCGGGACTGAAGCTTTCTTT. It is translated as CSASGTEAFF.